A single sample is the source of the 17 T cell receptor beta chains below, sequenced in a study of blood T cell repertoires in COVID-19. Profiled with immunoSEQ multiplex PCR; TCRdb holds only in-frame clones, not every one. There are about 150,000 clones in the sample; 75% to 80% occur only once, and approximately 15% lies in the top ten. Sequencing was carried out using peripheral blood. Every receptor here comes from a woman aged 80 or over with acute or convalescent COVID-19.

The genes are TRBV4-2 and TRBJ1-4, with a weak D call TRBD1 (5 bases). Deletions cut 0 bases from V and 5 bases from J, with 16 bases between. CDR1 is LGHNA, CDR2 YNFKEQ, per germline. The CDR3 runs 17 residues. CDR3 sequence reads: CASSQEGEGRKNEKLFF. The CDR3 DNA reads as TGTGCCAGCAGCCAAGAAGGGGAGGGCAGAAAGAATGAAAAACTGTTTTTT.

This clone has a single count. The gene calls are TRBV2 and TRBJ2-1, with a tentative D call TRBD1 (5 bases). The CDR3 runs to 15 residues. Germline loops: CDR1 SNHLY, CDR2 FYNNEI. Deletions cut 5 bases from V and 0 bases from J, with 11 bases between. CDR3 amino acids: CASSSGQSSYNEQFF. CDR3 sequence (DNA): TGTGCCAGCAGTTCCGGACAATCCTCCTACAATGAGCAGTTCTTC.

V is TRBV28 and J is TRBJ2-2; D is unclear. The V gene lost 3 bases and the J gene lost 0 bases, with 8 bases spanning the gap. This CDR3 contains 15 residues. Germline assignment: CDR1 MDHEN and CDR2 SYDVKM. The CDR3 region has the DNA TGTGCCAGCAGTTTCTTGCAGGCGAACACCGGGGAGCTGTTTTTT. This sequence encodes CASSFLQANTGELFF.

This chain links TRBV2 with TRBJ1-2; D is unresolved. The CDR3 contains 14 residues. Germline CDR1 and CDR2: SNHLY and FYNNEI. V lost 2 bases and J 0 bases, leaving 7 bases between the germline ends. CDR3 sequence: CASSETRANYGYTF. The CDR3 nucleotides read TGTGCCAGCAGTGAAACCCGAGCTAACTATGGCTACACCTTC.

The V gene is TRBV3-1 (or the pseudogene TRBV3-2), the J gene TRBJ1-6, with D tentatively TRBD1 (6 bases). CDR1 and CDR2 (germline): LGHDT, YNNKEL (reference sequence). Trimming removed 4 bases at V and 9 bases at J, with 10 bases between. CDR3 length: 13 amino acids. The CDR3 loop reads CASSPGHASPLHF. In DNA, the CDR3 is TGTGCCAGCAGCCCGGGACACGCTTCACCCCTCCACTTT.

The gene calls are TRBV4-1 and TRBJ1-5; 7 positions agree with TRBD1. The germline V gene encodes CDR1 MGHRA and CDR2 YSYEKL. V shed 5 bases and J 7 bases; nucleotides not matched to a gene: 8. CDR3 length: 14 residues. The CDR3 sequence is CASSEKLGGQPQHF. DNA for the CDR3: TGCGCCAGCAGCGAGAAATTAGGGGGCCAGCCCCAGCATTTT.

The chain couples TRBV5-1 to TRBJ1-3; D not resolved. The CDR3 consists of 15 residues. Looked up from germline, CDR1 is SGHRS and CDR2 is YFSETQ. The V end was cut by 4 bases, the J end by 4 bases, with 15 bases between. CDR3 sequence reads: CASSPGEGGGNTIYF. As DNA, the CDR3 is TGCGCCAGCAGCCCTGGTGAGGGAGGCGGAAACACCATATATTTT.

This clone showed up just once. The chain has TRBV5-8 and TRBJ1-2, with a tentative D call TRBD1 (5 bases). Germline V gives CDR1 SGHTS, CDR2 YDEGEE. This CDR3 spans 12 amino acids. V was cut by 6 bases and J by 7 bases, with 13 bases left in between. The CDR3 loop reads CASNFGGVGYTF. CDR3 sequence (DNA): TGTGCCAGCAACTTCGGGGGGGTTGGCTACACCTTC.

The genes are TRBV3-1 (or the pseudogene TRBV3-2) and TRBJ1-1, with 8 bases aligning to TRBD1. The CDR3 runs to 14 residues. Germline V gene sequence: CDR1 LGHDT, CDR2 YNNKEL (reference sequence). The V and J ends lost 3 bases and 10 bases, in that order; junction bases with no gene match: 10. The CDR3, as DNA: TGTGCCAGCAGCCAGGCCCAGGGGGCCCGAGGAGCTTTCTTT. It encodes CASSQAQGARGAFF.

The chain recombines TRBV5-6 with TRBJ2-7, with 9 bases that match TRBD1. CDR1 and CDR2 from the germline V gene are SGHDT and YYEEEE. The length of the CDR3 is 15 residues. The junction had 8 bases not matched to a gene; V was cut back by 4 bases and J by 3 bases. CDR3 nucleotide sequence: TGTGCCAGCAGCCGCGGACAGGGGACTTACTACGAGCAGTACTTC. This gives the protein CASSRGQGTYYEQYF.

The chain combines TRBV28 with TRBJ2-7, with D perhaps TRBD1 (6 bases). V was pared by 4 bases and J by 2 bases, with 15 bases between. The CDR3 contains 15 residues. In germline, CDR1 is MDHEN, CDR2 SYDVKM. CDR3 sequence: CASSSVRTDPYEQYF. For the CDR3, the DNA is TGTGCCAGCAGTTCCGTTAGGACAGACCCCTACGAGCAGTACTTC.

The chain couples TRBV28 to TRBJ1-4; D may be TRBD1 (6 bases). The CDR3 spans 15 residues. The germline CDR1 and CDR2 sequences are MDHEN and SYDVKM. Trimming left V 6 bases short and J 3 bases short, with 14 bases between. The DNA of the CDR3 is TGTGCCAGCAGGCCAGCGAGGGGGTCTAATGAAAAACTGTTTTTT. It specifies CASRPARGSNEKLFF.

This chain links TRBV7-9 with TRBJ1-4; TRBD1 aligns across 8 bases. The V segment lost 5 bases and the J segment 8 bases; nucleotides outside the gene matches: 10. This CDR3 contains 15 residues. From germline, CDR1 is SEHNR and CDR2 FQNEAQ (reference sequence). CDR3 amino acids: CASSRDGTGGEKLFF. The CDR3 nucleotides read TGTGCCAGCAGCCGTGACGGGACAGGAGGCGAAAAACTGTTTTTT.

In its sample, this clone was seen a few times. The chain employs TRBV3-1 (or the pseudogene TRBV3-2) and TRBJ2-5; D is perhaps TRBD2 (6 bases). The germline V and J ends were trimmed by 4 bases and 1 base, with 13 bases remaining between them. CDR3 length: 15 amino acids. CDR1 is LGHDT and CDR2 is YNNKEL in the germline V gene (reference sequence). The CDR3 is CASSPDLATQETQYF. In DNA, the CDR3 is TGTGCCAGCAGCCCCGACCTAGCGACCCAAGAGACCCAGTACTTC.

The chain carries TRBV12-5 and TRBJ2-7, with 7 bases matching TRBD2. The germline V gene encodes CDR1 LGHNT and CDR2 FRNRAP. The CDR3 consists of 14 residues. Trimming took 2 bases from V and 4 from J; bases not matched to a gene: 5. The CDR3 nucleotides read TGTGCTAGTGGTTTGAGGGAGGGCGCATACGAGCAGTACTTC. Translating it yields CASGLREGAYEQYF.

The rearrangement uses TRBV29-1 and TRBJ2-3; 13 nucleotides match TRBD2. The V segment lost 6 bases and the J segment 4 bases; nucleotides outside the gene matches: 10. The germline V gene has CDR1 SQVTM and CDR2 ANQGSEA. The CDR3 is 16 amino acids. The CDR3 region has the DNA TGCAGCGTCCCCCGGACTAGCGGGAGTTGGGCAGATACGCAGTATTTT. As protein: CSVPRTSGSWADTQYF.

In its sample, this clone was seen a few times. This chain links TRBV4-1 with TRBJ2-6; 7 bases fit TRBD1. CDR1 and CDR2 (germline): MGHRA, YSYEKL. The V gene end was trimmed by 5 bases and the J gene end by 0 bases; junction bases not matched to a gene: 7. CDR3 size: 17 residues. The CDR3 region is CASSYSGGPSGANVLTF. Here the CDR3 DNA reads TGCGCCAGCAGCTATTCAGGGGGACCCTCTGGGGCCAACGTCCTGACTTTC.